These T cell receptor beta chains were read from a single sample in a study of blood T cell repertoires in COVID-19. Repertoires were generated with immunoSEQ multiplex PCR, while TCRdb's copy carries only in-frame clones and drops some. The sample includes about 440,000 clones, around nine tenths of them seen just once. The sequenced sample was peripheral blood. These receptors were collected from a woman aged 25 to 39 with acute or convalescent COVID-19. Both conserved end residues are part of each CDR3. Each record gives: CDR3 protein, CDR3 DNA, clone size, V gene, J gene, D gene. The D gene is left open where the match is weak. Only part of the rows carry a size: once, few, many, or a class if the clone is expanded.

cdr3_aa: CSARGGKLFF
cdr3_nt: TGCAGTGCTAGAGGCGGAAAACTGTTTTTT
clone_size: .
v_call: TRBV20-1
j_call: TRBJ1-4
d_call: .

cdr3_aa: CASSLLQAQPQHF
cdr3_nt: TGTGCCAGCAGTTTATTACAGGCTCAGCCCCAGCATTTT
clone_size: .
v_call: TRBV28
j_call: TRBJ1-5
d_call: .

cdr3_aa: CASHRRGGNTEAFF
cdr3_nt: TGTGCCAGCCACCGACGGGGTGGGAACACTGAAGCTTTCTTT
clone_size: few
v_call: TRBV5-4
j_call: TRBJ1-1
d_call: .

cdr3_aa: CASSLVAGASTDTQYF
cdr3_nt: TGTGCCAGCAGCTTAGTTGCGGGGGCAAGTACAGATACGCAGTATTTT
clone_size: .
v_call: TRBV7-8
j_call: TRBJ2-3
d_call: .

cdr3_aa: CASSSPGSEQFF
cdr3_nt: TGCGCCAGCAGCTCCCCGGGGTCCGAGCAGTTCTTC
clone_size: .
v_call: TRBV5-1
j_call: TRBJ2-1
d_call: .

cdr3_aa: CASSQAAEVGYGYTF
cdr3_nt: TGTGCCAGCAGCCAAGCTGCCGAGGTCGGCTATGGCTACACCTTC
clone_size: few
v_call: TRBV4-2
j_call: TRBJ1-2
d_call: .

cdr3_aa: CASSQGGQRNYGYTF
cdr3_nt: TGCGCCAGCAGCCAAGGAGGGCAGAGAAACTATGGCTACACCTTC
clone_size: .
v_call: TRBV5-1
j_call: TRBJ1-2
d_call: .

cdr3_aa: CASSNRGLNTEAFF
cdr3_nt: TGTGCCAGCAGCAACAGGGGTTTGAACACTGAAGCTTTCTTT
clone_size: .
v_call: TRBV21-1
j_call: TRBJ1-1
d_call: .

cdr3_aa: CASSLPPAGGANVLTF
cdr3_nt: TGTGCCAGCAGCTTGCCCCCTGCGGGGGGGGCCAACGTCCTGACTTTC
clone_size: .
v_call: TRBV5-8
j_call: TRBJ2-6
d_call: .

cdr3_aa: CASSRANVPGNTIYF
cdr3_nt: TGTGCCAGCAGCCGAGCAAACGTACCTGGAAACACCATATATTTT
clone_size: .
v_call: TRBV7-9
j_call: TRBJ1-3
d_call: .

cdr3_aa: CASSHGQGATDTQYF
cdr3_nt: TGCGCCAGCAGTCACGGGCAGGGGGCTACAGATACGCAGTATTTT
clone_size: .
v_call: TRBV10-1
j_call: TRBJ2-3
d_call: TRBD1

cdr3_aa: CASSHDQGVQYF
cdr3_nt: TGTGCCAGCAGCCATGATCAGGGGGTCCAGTACTTC
clone_size: .
v_call: TRBV3-1/TRBV3-2
j_call: TRBJ2-5
d_call: TRBD1

cdr3_aa: CASSSADSLNSGELFF
cdr3_nt: TGTGCCAGCAGTTCTGCGGATTCCTTAAATTCCGGGGAGCTGTTTTTT
clone_size: .
v_call: TRBV27
j_call: TRBJ2-2
d_call: .

cdr3_aa: CASRTRDFAYEQYF
cdr3_nt: TGTGCCAGCAGAACCCGGGACTTCGCCTACGAGCAGTACTTC
clone_size: .
v_call: TRBV2
j_call: TRBJ2-7
d_call: .

cdr3_aa: CASSLSGLVTDTQYF
cdr3_nt: TGTGCCAGCAGCTTATCGGGACTAGTCACAGATACGCAGTATTTT
clone_size: once
v_call: TRBV7-8
j_call: TRBJ2-3
d_call: TRBD2

cdr3_aa: CAWSEGQGSAKNIQYF
cdr3_nt: TGTGCCTGGAGTGAGGGACAGGGTTCGGCCAAAAACATTCAGTACTTC
clone_size: .
v_call: TRBV30
j_call: TRBJ2-4
d_call: TRBD1

cdr3_aa: CASSMGQGANIQYF
cdr3_nt: TGTGCCAGTAGTATGGGACAGGGGGCGAACATTCAGTACTTC
clone_size: .
v_call: TRBV19
j_call: TRBJ2-4
d_call: TRBD1

cdr3_aa: CATRRQIDYEQYF
cdr3_nt: TGTGCCACCAGACGACAAATAGACTACGAGCAGTACTTC
clone_size: .
v_call: TRBV25-1
j_call: TRBJ2-7
d_call: .

cdr3_aa: CASSLDLGGNYGYTF
cdr3_nt: TGCGCCAGCAGCTTGGATCTGGGCGGGAACTATGGCTACACCTTC
clone_size: many
v_call: TRBV5-1
j_call: TRBJ1-2
d_call: .

cdr3_aa: CSVEQGWGYTF
cdr3_nt: TGCAGCGTTGAACAGGGGTGGGGCTACACCTTC
clone_size: .
v_call: TRBV29-1
j_call: TRBJ1-2
d_call: .

cdr3_aa: CASSSRGNTEAFF
cdr3_nt: TGTGCCAGCAGTTCACGAGGAAACACTGAAGCTTTCTTT
clone_size: .
v_call: TRBV12-3/TRBV12-4
j_call: TRBJ1-1
d_call: .

cdr3_aa: CASSSTGPPNYGYTF
cdr3_nt: TGTGCCAGCAGTTCGACAGGCCCCCCTAACTATGGCTACACCTTC
clone_size: .
v_call: TRBV5-5
j_call: TRBJ1-2
d_call: .

cdr3_aa: CAWGGTPGELFF
cdr3_nt: TGTGCCTGGGGGGGCACTCCCGGGGAGCTGTTTTTT
clone_size: once
v_call: TRBV30
j_call: TRBJ2-2
d_call: .

cdr3_aa: CASSLSWGLAGGDAYEQYF
cdr3_nt: TGTGCCAGCAGTTTATCGTGGGGACTAGCGGGGGGGGATGCCTACGAGCAGTACTTC
clone_size: .
v_call: TRBV27
j_call: TRBJ2-7
d_call: TRBD2

cdr3_aa: CASSPGQGSYNEQFF
cdr3_nt: TGCGCCAGCAGCCCGGGACAGGGGTCCTACAATGAGCAGTTCTTC
clone_size: .
v_call: TRBV5-1
j_call: TRBJ2-1
d_call: TRBD1

cdr3_aa: CASSQNAGFEAFF
cdr3_nt: TGTGCCAGCAGTCAAAATGCAGGGTTTGAAGCTTTCTTT
clone_size: .
v_call: TRBV7-3
j_call: TRBJ1-1
d_call: .

cdr3_aa: CASSQEGRGRGNTIYF
cdr3_nt: TGTGCCAGCAGCCAAGAAGGCAGGGGCCGTGGAAACACCATATATTTT
clone_size: .
v_call: TRBV3-1/TRBV3-2
j_call: TRBJ1-3
d_call: .

cdr3_aa: CASSPPRGTNYGYTF
cdr3_nt: TGTGCCAGCTCACCACCGCGGGGGACTAACTATGGCTACACCTTC
clone_size: .
v_call: TRBV18
j_call: TRBJ1-2
d_call: .

cdr3_aa: CASSYTMTGANVLTF
cdr3_nt: TGTGCCAGCAGCTATACAATGACTGGGGCCAACGTCCTGACTTTC
clone_size: .
v_call: TRBV11-2
j_call: TRBJ2-6
d_call: .

cdr3_aa: CASEARGQETQYF
cdr3_nt: TGTGCCAGCGAGGCTCGGGGTCAAGAGACCCAGTACTTC
clone_size: .
v_call: TRBV3-1/TRBV3-2
j_call: TRBJ2-5
d_call: .

cdr3_aa: CASSLSGQLYEQYF
cdr3_nt: TGTGCCAGCAGCTTATCTGGACAGCTCTACGAGCAGTACTTC
clone_size: once
v_call: TRBV7-2
j_call: TRBJ2-7
d_call: .

cdr3_aa: CATSRGGYETQYF
cdr3_nt: TGTGCCACCAGCAGGGGGGGATACGAGACCCAGTACTTC
clone_size: .
v_call: TRBV15
j_call: TRBJ2-5
d_call: .

cdr3_aa: CASSLQGVDTGELFF
cdr3_nt: TGTGCCAGTAGTTTACAGGGGGTGGACACCGGGGAGCTGTTTTTT
clone_size: .
v_call: TRBV19
j_call: TRBJ2-2
d_call: TRBD1

cdr3_aa: CASSPETGYTEAFF
cdr3_nt: TGTGCCAGCAGCCCGGAGACAGGGTACACTGAAGCTTTCTTT
clone_size: .
v_call: TRBV9
j_call: TRBJ1-1
d_call: TRBD1

cdr3_aa: CASSLGQGAREQYF
cdr3_nt: TGCGCCAGCAGCTTGGGACAGGGAGCCCGTGAGCAGTACTTC
clone_size: once
v_call: TRBV5-1
j_call: TRBJ2-7
d_call: TRBD1

cdr3_aa: CASSLGQAEAFF
cdr3_nt: TGTGCCAGCAGCTTAGGACAGGCTGAAGCTTTCTTT
clone_size: .
v_call: TRBV7-9
j_call: TRBJ1-1
d_call: .

cdr3_aa: CASSPRQGLYEQYF
cdr3_nt: TGCGCCAGCAGCCCCCGACAGGGTCTCTACGAGCAGTACTTC
clone_size: .
v_call: TRBV4-1
j_call: TRBJ2-7
d_call: TRBD1

cdr3_aa: CASSLGGVTYEQYF
cdr3_nt: TGCGCCAGCAGCTTGGGCGGGGTCACCTACGAGCAGTACTTC
clone_size: .
v_call: TRBV5-1
j_call: TRBJ2-7
d_call: .

cdr3_aa: CATSAHTAGLGANVLTF
cdr3_nt: TGTGCCACCAGTGCCCACACCGCAGGGTTAGGGGCCAACGTCCTGACTTTC
clone_size: .
v_call: TRBV24-1
j_call: TRBJ2-6
d_call: .

cdr3_aa: CATSDDLTSGGGTQYF
cdr3_nt: TGTGCCACCAGTGATGACCTGACTAGCGGGGGAGGTACGCAGTATTTT
clone_size: .
v_call: TRBV24-1
j_call: TRBJ2-3
d_call: TRBD2

cdr3_aa: CASSLGDRGPYSNQPQHF
cdr3_nt: TGTGCCAGCAGCTTAGGGGACAGGGGGCCATATAGCAATCAGCCCCAGCATTTT
clone_size: .
v_call: TRBV11-2
j_call: TRBJ1-5
d_call: TRBD1

cdr3_aa: CASSLIDSNQPQHF
cdr3_nt: TGTGCCAGCAGTTTAATAGATAGCAATCAGCCCCAGCATTTT
clone_size: .
v_call: TRBV28
j_call: TRBJ1-5
d_call: .

cdr3_aa: CASSWGLAGGKTYEQYF
cdr3_nt: TGTGCCAGCAGCTGGGGACTAGCGGGGGGTAAAACCTACGAGCAGTACTTC
clone_size: once
v_call: TRBV7-9
j_call: TRBJ2-7
d_call: TRBD2

cdr3_aa: CASSKQGKNEKLFF
cdr3_nt: TGTGCCAGCAGTAAACAGGGGAAGAATGAAAAACTGTTTTTT
clone_size: .
v_call: TRBV2
j_call: TRBJ1-4
d_call: TRBD1

cdr3_aa: CASSEGQGSSETQYF
cdr3_nt: TGTGCCAGCAGTGAGGGACAGGGGTCATCAGAGACCCAGTACTTC
clone_size: .
v_call: TRBV2
j_call: TRBJ2-5
d_call: TRBD1

cdr3_aa: CASRRQGRAEAFF
cdr3_nt: TGTGCCAGCAGACGCCAGGGTCGGGCTGAAGCTTTCTTT
clone_size: .
v_call: TRBV27
j_call: TRBJ1-1
d_call: .

cdr3_aa: CASSYSAGLLEKLFF
cdr3_nt: TGTGCCAGCAGTTACTCGGCAGGTCTCCTTGAAAAACTGTTTTTT
clone_size: .
v_call: TRBV6-5
j_call: TRBJ1-4
d_call: .

cdr3_aa: CASSYPGTGSGGYTF
cdr3_nt: TGCGCCAGCAGCTACCCCGGGACAGGGTCCGGAGGCTACACCTTC
clone_size: .
v_call: TRBV5-1
j_call: TRBJ1-2
d_call: TRBD1

cdr3_aa: CATSRGQGGNNEQFF
cdr3_nt: TGTGCCACCAGCAGAGGACAGGGCGGGAACAATGAGCAGTTCTTC
clone_size: .
v_call: TRBV15
j_call: TRBJ2-1
d_call: .

cdr3_aa: CAWKEGQSNQPQHF
cdr3_nt: TGTGCCTGGAAGGAGGGACAGTCGAATCAGCCCCAGCATTTT
clone_size: .
v_call: TRBV30
j_call: TRBJ1-5
d_call: TRBD1

cdr3_aa: CASSVRDGGPMNTEAFF
cdr3_nt: TGTGCCAGCAGTGTCCGGGACGGGGGTCCGATGAACACTGAAGCTTTCTTT
clone_size: .
v_call: TRBV6-1
j_call: TRBJ1-1
d_call: .

cdr3_aa: CASSGWTSGQETQYF
cdr3_nt: TGCGCCAGCAGCGGATGGACTAGCGGGCAAGAGACCCAGTACTTC
clone_size: .
v_call: TRBV5-1
j_call: TRBJ2-5
d_call: TRBD2

cdr3_aa: CASSVSPGVGEAFF
cdr3_nt: TGTGCCAGCAGCGTGAGCCCAGGGGTTGGTGAAGCTTTCTTT
clone_size: .
v_call: TRBV9
j_call: TRBJ1-1
d_call: .

cdr3_aa: CAGSPGTGSNNEQFF
cdr3_nt: TGTGCCGGCAGCCCCGGGACAGGGTCGAACAATGAGCAGTTCTTC
clone_size: .
v_call: TRBV3-1/TRBV3-2
j_call: TRBJ2-1
d_call: TRBD1

cdr3_aa: CASRPDGISNQPQHF
cdr3_nt: TGCGCCAGCAGACCCGACGGGATTAGCAATCAGCCCCAGCATTTT
clone_size: .
v_call: TRBV10-2
j_call: TRBJ1-5
d_call: .

cdr3_aa: CASSLRRGQQETQYF
cdr3_nt: TGTGCCAGCAGCTTACGGCGGGGACAGCAAGAGACCCAGTACTTC
clone_size: few
v_call: TRBV13
j_call: TRBJ2-5
d_call: .

cdr3_aa: CASRSTSASYNEQFF
cdr3_nt: TGTGCCAGCAGGTCTACGTCCGCGTCCTACAATGAGCAGTTCTTC
clone_size: .
v_call: TRBV28
j_call: TRBJ2-1
d_call: .

cdr3_aa: CASRDSVTYEQYF
cdr3_nt: TGTGCCAGCAGAGACAGCGTTACCTACGAGCAGTACTTC
clone_size: .
v_call: TRBV28
j_call: TRBJ2-7
d_call: .

cdr3_aa: CASRGRGQGASPLHF
cdr3_nt: TGTGCCAGCAGAGGCCGGGGACAGGGAGCTTCACCCCTCCACTTT
clone_size: .
v_call: TRBV6-5
j_call: TRBJ1-6
d_call: TRBD1